The 8 T cell receptor beta chains below all came from one sample that was sequenced in a study of shared clonotypes between healthy human individuals. Clones were sequenced by immunoSEQ multiplex PCR, and TCRdb holds only the in-frame ones, with some missing. The sample contains about 1.1 million clones, 77% of which appear only once. The sequenced material came from memory CD4+ T cells from PBMCs. Subset noted: CD45RA-negative fraction. These receptors all stem from a man between 18 and 29 years old in good health. Some clones in this sample may be carry-over from other donors' samples.

The chain links TRBV29-1 to TRBJ2-4, with 7 bases that match TRBD1. With V trimmed by 7 bases and J by 2 bases, 5 bases remained unmatched. The CDR3 runs to 13 residues. The germline gives CDR1 SQVTM, CDR2 ANQGSEA. The CDR3 is CSAETGSKNIQYF. The CDR3 DNA reads TGCAGCGCTGAGACAGGGTCCAAAAACATTCAGTACTTC.

This chain links TRBV5-1 with TRBJ2-3; possibly TRBD2 for D (6 bases). The V gene's germline CDR1 is SGHRS and CDR2 YFSETQ. The V gene lost 7 bases and the J gene lost 14 bases, with 26 bases spanning the gap. CDR3 length: 14 residues. CDR3 sequence reads: CASAPTGSHPGPYF. In DNA form, the CDR3 reads TGCGCCAGCGCTCCCACCGGGAGCCATCCCGGGCCGTATTTT.

V is TRBV6-4 and J is TRBJ2-1; 11 bases map to TRBD2. This CDR3 contains 15 residues. The J segment lost 2 bases and the V segment lost 5 bases, leaving 2 bases of the junction unmatched. Germline V gene sequence: CDR1 MRHNA, CDR2 SNTAGT. The CDR3 here is CASSRLAGPYNEQFF. CDR3 DNA sequence: TGTGCCAGCAGTCGACTAGCGGGACCCTACAATGAGCAGTTCTTC.

The chain couples TRBV28 to TRBJ1-4, with 7 nucleotides matching TRBD1. Germline V gene sequence: CDR1 MDHEN, CDR2 SYDVKM. There are 17 residues in the CDR3. V lost 1 base and J lost 0; bases outside the gene matches: 5. This CDR3 reads CASSLYPGGATNEKLFF. The CDR3 nucleotides read TGTGCCAGCAGTTTATATCCAGGGGGTGCAACTAATGAAAAACTGTTTTTT.

DNA of the CDR3: TGTGCCACCAGCAGAGGGGGGGTAGAAAACACCATATATTTT. Translation: CATSRGGVENTIYF. V usage is TRBV15 and J usage is TRBJ1-3, with D perhaps matching TRBD1 (5 bases). The CDR3 loop spans 14 amino acids. V lost 1 base and J lost 6, with 10 bases in between. The germline CDR1 and CDR2 sequences are LNHNV and YYDKDF (reference sequence).

J is TRBJ2-5 and V is TRBV10-2; the match to TRBD2 covers 13 bases. TRBJ2-7 matches the DNA end more closely, so the J call is doubtful. Germline V CDR1 and CDR2: WSHSY, SAAADI. The CDR3 loop spans 19 amino acids. This CDR3 reads CASRPGVGLAGIHSYEQYF. The CDR3 DNA is TGCGCCAGCAGGCCCGGTGTGGGACTAGCGGGAATCCACTCCTACGAGCAGTACTTC.

The CDR3, as DNA: TGTGCCAGCAGCCCAGAGGGACTAGCCGACTACGAGCAGTACTTC. Protein: CASSPEGLADYEQYF. The chain links TRBV5-4 to TRBJ2-7; the match to TRBD2 covers 9 bases. The germline CDR1 and CDR2 sequences are SGHNT and YYREEE (reference sequence). With 4 bases clipped from V and 3 bases from J, the junction kept 8 bases outside the gene matches. The CDR3 runs 15 residues.

The chain couples TRBV28 to TRBJ1-2; TRBD1 aligns across 12 bases. Germline V CDR1 and CDR2: MDHEN, SYDVKM. The CDR3 spans 16 residues. Trimming at V came to 7 bases and at J to 7 bases, leaving 13 bases not matched to a gene. CDR3 sequence: CASTPGQGAKEPGYTF. The DNA for the CDR3 is TGTGCCAGCACCCCGGGACAGGGGGCGAAGGAGCCTGGCTACACCTTC.